The 23 T cell receptor beta chains reported below all come from one sample, sequenced in a study of T cell repertoires in cytomegalovirus infection. TCRdb re-called the reads with MiXCR, one entry per CDR3 protein. The table lists 200,000 or so distinct CDR3 sequences, 28% of them singletons. Specimen: PBMCs. These receptors all come from a human donor in good health (CMV status not recorded). Some clones in this sample may be carry-over from other donors' samples.

Turning to this clonotype: A much larger clonotype is one base distant, so this may be a read error. The final CDR3 position lacks the conserved phenylalanine or tryptophan, pointing to a likely read error. J is TRBJ2-5 and V is TRBV7-2; D is undetermined. Germline V lookup: CDR1 SGHTA, CDR2 FQGNSA. Trimming left V 1 base short and J 0 bases short, with 12 bases between. CDR3 length: 16 residues. This chain's CDR3 is CASSLGGWGHQETQYY. CDR3 DNA: TGTGCCAGCAGCTTAGGGGGATGGGGTCACCAAGAGACCCAGTACTAC.

This clonotype was seen just once. V gene TRBV7-2 combines with J gene TRBJ2-7; D might be TRBD2 (5 bases). V was pared by 5 bases and J by 6 bases, with 11 bases between. Germline values: CDR1 SGHTA, CDR2 FQGNSA. CDR3 length: 12 amino acids. Here the CDR3 DNA reads TGTACCAGCAGCCTCGACCGGGGCGAGCAGTACTTC. Its protein is CTSSLDRGEQYF. Complete variable domain (other parts from reference TRBV7-2 and TRBJ2-7): GAGVSQSPSNKVTEKGKDVELRCDPISGHTALYWYRQSLGQGLEFLIYFQGNSAPDKSGLPSDRFSAERTGGSVSTLTIQRTQQEDSAVYLCTSSLDRGEQYFGPGTRLTVT.

This clonotype was observed a handful of times. The genes are TRBV12-3 or TRBV12-4 and TRBJ1-1; D uncertain. Deletions cut 6 bases from V and 4 bases from J, with 12 bases between. CDR3 length equals 13 residues. CDR3 nucleotide sequence: TGTGCCAGCAGCCTAGATAAGGGCACTGAAGCTTTCTTT. It is translated as CASSLDKGTEAFF.

This clonotype was found many times. The chain recombines TRBV7-2 with TRBJ1-1, with 11 bases matching TRBD1. Germline V gene lookup returns CDR1 SGHTA and CDR2 FQGNSA. The CDR3 loop spans 19 amino acids. V gave up 0 bases and J gave up 1 base; unmatched junction bases: 10. In DNA form, the CDR3 reads TGTGCCAGCAGCTTAGCCGGGACAGGGGGTATCGGGACGAACACTGAAGCTTTCTTT. Translation gives CASSLAGTGGIGTNTEAFF.

V and J are TRBV7-3 and TRBJ2-7; unclear D gene. The germline gives CDR1 SGHTA, CDR2 FQGTGA. The CDR3 sequence is 13 residues long. V lost 5 bases to trimming and J lost 4 bases, with 12 bases between them. This chain's CDR3 is CASSLGPNYEQYF. The CDR3 DNA reads as TGTGCCAGCAGCCTTGGCCCCAATTACGAGCAGTACTTC.

This clonotype was recorded a few times. V usage is TRBV2 and J usage is TRBJ2-1; tentative D call: TRBD1 (6 bases). V dropped 6 bases and J dropped 8 bases, with 20 bases sitting between them. This CDR3 region has 15 residues. Germline V gene data show CDR1 as SNHLY and CDR2 as FYNNEI. This CDR3 reads CASRGAPGVDHEQFF. For the CDR3, the DNA is TGTGCCAGCAGAGGGGCCCCAGGGGTTGATCATGAGCAGTTCTTC.

This clonotype was observed a few times. The J gene is TRBJ1-1, the V gene TRBV7-2, with D perhaps TRBD1 (6 bases). V was clipped by 3 bases and J by 2 bases, with 31 bases between them. Germline CDR1 is SGHTA and CDR2 is FQGNSA. The CDR3 covers 21 residues. The CDR3 DNA is TGTGCCAGCAGCTTCCGCGGGTCGTTGGGGAGGGGGATACCGGGCAACACTGAAGCTTTCTTT. Encoded protein: CASSFRGSLGRGIPGNTEAFF.

This clonotype appeared a few times. The junction departs from the called germline gene at one end, perhaps through a read error. This chain connects TRBV7-6 to TRBJ2-5, with D possibly matching TRBD1 (6 bases). CDR3 length: 14 residues. Per germline, CDR1 SGHVS and CDR2 FNYEAQ. CDR3 in amino acids: CASSPRQAQETQYF. As DNA, the CDR3 is TGTGCTAGCAGCCCCCGACAGGCACAAGAGACCCAGTACTTC.

The chain is built from TRBV2 and TRBJ2-1; D gene ambiguous. V was trimmed by 2 bases and J by 7 bases, leaving 6 bases between them. The CDR3 spans 12 residues. The germline gives CDR1 SNHLY, CDR2 FYNNEI. For the CDR3, the DNA is TGTGCCAGCAGTGAAATAGGGAATGAGCAGTTCTTC. Amino acids: CASSEIGNEQFF. Using reference TRBV2 and TRBJ2-1 for the parts outside the CDR3, the full variable domain is EPEVTQTPSHQVTQMGQEVILRCVPISNHLYFYWYRQILGQKVEFLVSFYNNEISEKSEIFDDQFSVERPDGSNFTLKIRSTKLEDSAMYFCASSEIGNEQFFGPGTRLTVL.

This clonotype came up a few times. The chain uses TRBV6-5 and TRBJ1-2; D is ambiguous. Looked up from germline, CDR1 is MNHEY and CDR2 is SVGAGI. The CDR3 is made up of 11 amino acids. Trimming pared 5 bases from V and 8 bases from J, leaving 9 bases between. CDR3 sequence: CASSNPQGYTF. DNA of the CDR3: TGTGCCAGCAGTAACCCCCAAGGCTACACCTTC.

This clonotype was seen repeatedly, ten times or more. The chain recombines TRBV20-1 with TRBJ2-4, with TRBD2 matching 10 bases. Germline V gene lookup returns CDR1 DFQATT and CDR2 SNEGSKA (reference sequence). J lost 8 bases, V lost 6 bases, and 13 bases had no gene match. The CDR3 runs to 15 residues. CDR3 amino acids: CSARSGAGGLDIQYF. CDR3 coding DNA: TGCAGTGCCCGCTCGGGAGCGGGGGGGCTTGACATTCAGTACTTC.

This chain connects TRBV27 to TRBJ2-5; TRBD1 is a possible D gene (6 bases). The CDR3 length is 14 residues. The germline CDR1 and CDR2 sequences are MNHEY and SMNVEV (reference sequence). Between the trimmed V and J ends, which lost 6 bases and 5 bases, there was a span of 16 bases. The CDR3: CASSAQGYDETQYF. The CDR3 DNA reads TGTGCCAGCAGCGCACAGGGTTACGATGAGACCCAGTACTTC.

This rearrangement joins TRBV5-3 to TRBJ2-2; no clear D. TRBV5-3 is an ORF, and what it does is uncertain. With 8 bases removed from V and 5 bases from J, the gap between germline ends came to 28 bases. This CDR3 comprises 18 residues. In DNA form, the CDR3 reads TGTGCCAGCACCAATCGAGCCGGCACACACGAAATGACCGGGGAGCTGTTTTTT. It yields the protein CASTNRAGTHEMTGELFF.

The rearrangement links TRBV3-1 to TRBJ2-7, with TRBD2 as a possible D gene (6 bases). Per the germline V gene, CDR1 is LGHDT and CDR2 is YNNKEL (reference sequence). The CDR3 totals 15 residues. The V and J ends lost 0 bases and 5 bases respectively, with 14 bases between them. CDR3: CASSQEAGLSDEQYF. CDR3 in DNA: TGTGCCAGCAGCCAAGAGGCGGGGTTAAGCGACGAGCAGTACTTC.

Ten or more counts support this clonotype. This rearrangement joins TRBV12-3 or TRBV12-4 to TRBJ1-5; 11 bases agree with TRBD1. J was trimmed by 7 bases and V by 5 bases; bases with no gene match: 10. This CDR3 has 16 residues. CDR3 in amino acids: CASSPRDRGTGQPQHF. CDR3 DNA: TGTGCCAGCAGTCCCAGGGACAGGGGGACGGGGCAGCCCCAGCATTTT.

The chain has TRBV11-2 and TRBJ2-1; D tentatively reads TRBD1 or TRBD2 (5 bases each). Deletions cut 5 bases from V and 0 bases from J, with 17 bases between. Germline CDR1 reads SGHAT; CDR2 reads FQNNGV. The CDR3 sequence is 17 residues long. The CDR3 DNA sequence: TGTGCCAGCAGCCCTTTCCGGGGCCCCCGCTCCTACAATGAGCAGTTCTTC. It translates to CASSPFRGPRSYNEQFF.

Ten or more counts support this clonotype. V and J are TRBV5-5 and TRBJ1-5; no clear D gene. The CDR3 contains 15 residues. The ends were cut back, 6 bases at V and 0 bases at J, with 13 bases in the middle. CDR1 is SGHKS and CDR2 is YYEKEE in the germline V gene (reference sequence). This CDR3 is CASMEGPLSNQPQHF. The CDR3 DNA sequence: TGTGCCAGCATGGAGGGCCCACTTAGCAATCAGCCCCAGCATTTT.

The CDR3 spells CSASRYREISYEQYF. In DNA form, the CDR3 reads TGCAGTGCTAGTCGCTACAGGGAAATATCCTACGAGCAGTACTTC. The gene calls are TRBV20-1 and TRBJ2-7, with TRBD1 as a possible D gene (6 bases). The CDR3 contains 15 residues. The germline V gene has CDR1 DFQATT and CDR2 SNEGSKA (reference sequence). Deletions cut 3 bases from V and 1 base from J, with 16 bases between.

V is TRBV14 and J is TRBJ2-1, with TRBD1 identical over 8 bases. The J segment lost 9 bases and the V segment lost 4 bases, leaving 8 bases of the junction unmatched. Looked up from germline, CDR1 is SGHDN and CDR2 is FVKESK. CDR3 length equals 14 residues. The CDR3: CASSPVGTGGEQFF. The CDR3 coding sequence is TGTGCCAGCAGCCCCGTAGGGACAGGAGGTGAGCAGTTCTTC.

The chain has TRBV10-3 and TRBJ2-7; 12 nucleotides agree with TRBD2. This CDR3 is 17 amino acids long. Per the germline V gene, CDR1 is ENHRY and CDR2 is SYGVKD. V lost 4 bases and J lost 3; bases outside the gene matches: 10. CDR3: CAISVTSGGASLYEQYF. CDR3 nucleotides: TGTGCCATCAGTGTGACTAGCGGGGGCGCCTCTCTCTACGAGCAGTACTTC.

A few counts support this clonotype. The V call is TRBV12-3 or TRBV12-4, the J call TRBJ1-5, with D unclear. Trimming took 6 bases from V and 4 from J, leaving 7 bases between them. The CDR3 extends over 12 amino acids. This chain's CDR3 is CASSPNNQPQHF. The CDR3, as DNA: TGTGCCAGCAGCCCCAATAATCAGCCCCAGCATTTT.

This clonotype was counted only a few times. V usage is TRBV12-3 or TRBV12-4 and J usage is TRBJ1-3; TRBD1 matches 8 bases. V lost 5 bases to trimming and J lost 2 bases; unmatched junction nucleotides: 5. The CDR3 has 15 amino acids. The CDR3 protein is CASSPQGATGNTIYF. In nucleotides, the CDR3 is TGTGCCAGCAGTCCCCAGGGGGCTACTGGAAACACCATATATTTT.

This clonotype was seen a handful of times. This chain connects TRBV20-1 to TRBJ1-2; no definite D call. CDR3 size: 15 residues. Germline CDR1 is DFQATT and CDR2 is SNEGSKA (reference sequence). V gave up 0 bases and J gave up 10 bases, with 21 bases separating them. The CDR3 region is CSARDLPRGPISYTF. In DNA, the CDR3 is TGCAGTGCTAGAGATCTCCCCCGAGGGCCGATATCCTACACCTTC.